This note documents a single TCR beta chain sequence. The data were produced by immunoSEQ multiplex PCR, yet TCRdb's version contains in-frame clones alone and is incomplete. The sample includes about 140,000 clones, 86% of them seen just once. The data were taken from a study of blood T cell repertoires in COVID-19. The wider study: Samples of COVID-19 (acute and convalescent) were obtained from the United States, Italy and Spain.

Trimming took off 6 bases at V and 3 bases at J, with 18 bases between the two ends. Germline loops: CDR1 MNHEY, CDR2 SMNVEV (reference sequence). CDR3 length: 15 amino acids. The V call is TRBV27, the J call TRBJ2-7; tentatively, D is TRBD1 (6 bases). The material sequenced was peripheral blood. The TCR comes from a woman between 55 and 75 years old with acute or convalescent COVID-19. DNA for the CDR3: TGTGCCAGCAGCCCTAACAGGTTAGGGGGCTACGAGCAGTACTTC. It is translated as CASSPNRLGGYEQYF.